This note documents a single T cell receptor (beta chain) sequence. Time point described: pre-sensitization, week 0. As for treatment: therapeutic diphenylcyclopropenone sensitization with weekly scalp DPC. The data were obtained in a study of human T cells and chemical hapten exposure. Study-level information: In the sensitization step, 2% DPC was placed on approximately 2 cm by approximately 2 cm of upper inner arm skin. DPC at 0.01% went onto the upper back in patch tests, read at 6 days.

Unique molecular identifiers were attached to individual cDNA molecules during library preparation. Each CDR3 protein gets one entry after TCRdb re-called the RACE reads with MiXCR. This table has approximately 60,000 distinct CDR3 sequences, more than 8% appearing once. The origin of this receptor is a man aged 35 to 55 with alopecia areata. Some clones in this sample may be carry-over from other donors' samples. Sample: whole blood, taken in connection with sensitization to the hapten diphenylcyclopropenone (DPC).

The CDR3 nucleotides read TGTGCCAGCAGGAAGGACAGGGGGAAGCAAGAGACCCAGTACTTC. Residues: CASRKDRGKQETQYF. The genes are TRBV12-3 or TRBV12-4 and TRBJ2-5, with TRBD1 identical over 10 bases. Trimming removed 6 bases from V and 2 bases from J; junction bases left unmatched: 6. This CDR3 contains 15 residues.